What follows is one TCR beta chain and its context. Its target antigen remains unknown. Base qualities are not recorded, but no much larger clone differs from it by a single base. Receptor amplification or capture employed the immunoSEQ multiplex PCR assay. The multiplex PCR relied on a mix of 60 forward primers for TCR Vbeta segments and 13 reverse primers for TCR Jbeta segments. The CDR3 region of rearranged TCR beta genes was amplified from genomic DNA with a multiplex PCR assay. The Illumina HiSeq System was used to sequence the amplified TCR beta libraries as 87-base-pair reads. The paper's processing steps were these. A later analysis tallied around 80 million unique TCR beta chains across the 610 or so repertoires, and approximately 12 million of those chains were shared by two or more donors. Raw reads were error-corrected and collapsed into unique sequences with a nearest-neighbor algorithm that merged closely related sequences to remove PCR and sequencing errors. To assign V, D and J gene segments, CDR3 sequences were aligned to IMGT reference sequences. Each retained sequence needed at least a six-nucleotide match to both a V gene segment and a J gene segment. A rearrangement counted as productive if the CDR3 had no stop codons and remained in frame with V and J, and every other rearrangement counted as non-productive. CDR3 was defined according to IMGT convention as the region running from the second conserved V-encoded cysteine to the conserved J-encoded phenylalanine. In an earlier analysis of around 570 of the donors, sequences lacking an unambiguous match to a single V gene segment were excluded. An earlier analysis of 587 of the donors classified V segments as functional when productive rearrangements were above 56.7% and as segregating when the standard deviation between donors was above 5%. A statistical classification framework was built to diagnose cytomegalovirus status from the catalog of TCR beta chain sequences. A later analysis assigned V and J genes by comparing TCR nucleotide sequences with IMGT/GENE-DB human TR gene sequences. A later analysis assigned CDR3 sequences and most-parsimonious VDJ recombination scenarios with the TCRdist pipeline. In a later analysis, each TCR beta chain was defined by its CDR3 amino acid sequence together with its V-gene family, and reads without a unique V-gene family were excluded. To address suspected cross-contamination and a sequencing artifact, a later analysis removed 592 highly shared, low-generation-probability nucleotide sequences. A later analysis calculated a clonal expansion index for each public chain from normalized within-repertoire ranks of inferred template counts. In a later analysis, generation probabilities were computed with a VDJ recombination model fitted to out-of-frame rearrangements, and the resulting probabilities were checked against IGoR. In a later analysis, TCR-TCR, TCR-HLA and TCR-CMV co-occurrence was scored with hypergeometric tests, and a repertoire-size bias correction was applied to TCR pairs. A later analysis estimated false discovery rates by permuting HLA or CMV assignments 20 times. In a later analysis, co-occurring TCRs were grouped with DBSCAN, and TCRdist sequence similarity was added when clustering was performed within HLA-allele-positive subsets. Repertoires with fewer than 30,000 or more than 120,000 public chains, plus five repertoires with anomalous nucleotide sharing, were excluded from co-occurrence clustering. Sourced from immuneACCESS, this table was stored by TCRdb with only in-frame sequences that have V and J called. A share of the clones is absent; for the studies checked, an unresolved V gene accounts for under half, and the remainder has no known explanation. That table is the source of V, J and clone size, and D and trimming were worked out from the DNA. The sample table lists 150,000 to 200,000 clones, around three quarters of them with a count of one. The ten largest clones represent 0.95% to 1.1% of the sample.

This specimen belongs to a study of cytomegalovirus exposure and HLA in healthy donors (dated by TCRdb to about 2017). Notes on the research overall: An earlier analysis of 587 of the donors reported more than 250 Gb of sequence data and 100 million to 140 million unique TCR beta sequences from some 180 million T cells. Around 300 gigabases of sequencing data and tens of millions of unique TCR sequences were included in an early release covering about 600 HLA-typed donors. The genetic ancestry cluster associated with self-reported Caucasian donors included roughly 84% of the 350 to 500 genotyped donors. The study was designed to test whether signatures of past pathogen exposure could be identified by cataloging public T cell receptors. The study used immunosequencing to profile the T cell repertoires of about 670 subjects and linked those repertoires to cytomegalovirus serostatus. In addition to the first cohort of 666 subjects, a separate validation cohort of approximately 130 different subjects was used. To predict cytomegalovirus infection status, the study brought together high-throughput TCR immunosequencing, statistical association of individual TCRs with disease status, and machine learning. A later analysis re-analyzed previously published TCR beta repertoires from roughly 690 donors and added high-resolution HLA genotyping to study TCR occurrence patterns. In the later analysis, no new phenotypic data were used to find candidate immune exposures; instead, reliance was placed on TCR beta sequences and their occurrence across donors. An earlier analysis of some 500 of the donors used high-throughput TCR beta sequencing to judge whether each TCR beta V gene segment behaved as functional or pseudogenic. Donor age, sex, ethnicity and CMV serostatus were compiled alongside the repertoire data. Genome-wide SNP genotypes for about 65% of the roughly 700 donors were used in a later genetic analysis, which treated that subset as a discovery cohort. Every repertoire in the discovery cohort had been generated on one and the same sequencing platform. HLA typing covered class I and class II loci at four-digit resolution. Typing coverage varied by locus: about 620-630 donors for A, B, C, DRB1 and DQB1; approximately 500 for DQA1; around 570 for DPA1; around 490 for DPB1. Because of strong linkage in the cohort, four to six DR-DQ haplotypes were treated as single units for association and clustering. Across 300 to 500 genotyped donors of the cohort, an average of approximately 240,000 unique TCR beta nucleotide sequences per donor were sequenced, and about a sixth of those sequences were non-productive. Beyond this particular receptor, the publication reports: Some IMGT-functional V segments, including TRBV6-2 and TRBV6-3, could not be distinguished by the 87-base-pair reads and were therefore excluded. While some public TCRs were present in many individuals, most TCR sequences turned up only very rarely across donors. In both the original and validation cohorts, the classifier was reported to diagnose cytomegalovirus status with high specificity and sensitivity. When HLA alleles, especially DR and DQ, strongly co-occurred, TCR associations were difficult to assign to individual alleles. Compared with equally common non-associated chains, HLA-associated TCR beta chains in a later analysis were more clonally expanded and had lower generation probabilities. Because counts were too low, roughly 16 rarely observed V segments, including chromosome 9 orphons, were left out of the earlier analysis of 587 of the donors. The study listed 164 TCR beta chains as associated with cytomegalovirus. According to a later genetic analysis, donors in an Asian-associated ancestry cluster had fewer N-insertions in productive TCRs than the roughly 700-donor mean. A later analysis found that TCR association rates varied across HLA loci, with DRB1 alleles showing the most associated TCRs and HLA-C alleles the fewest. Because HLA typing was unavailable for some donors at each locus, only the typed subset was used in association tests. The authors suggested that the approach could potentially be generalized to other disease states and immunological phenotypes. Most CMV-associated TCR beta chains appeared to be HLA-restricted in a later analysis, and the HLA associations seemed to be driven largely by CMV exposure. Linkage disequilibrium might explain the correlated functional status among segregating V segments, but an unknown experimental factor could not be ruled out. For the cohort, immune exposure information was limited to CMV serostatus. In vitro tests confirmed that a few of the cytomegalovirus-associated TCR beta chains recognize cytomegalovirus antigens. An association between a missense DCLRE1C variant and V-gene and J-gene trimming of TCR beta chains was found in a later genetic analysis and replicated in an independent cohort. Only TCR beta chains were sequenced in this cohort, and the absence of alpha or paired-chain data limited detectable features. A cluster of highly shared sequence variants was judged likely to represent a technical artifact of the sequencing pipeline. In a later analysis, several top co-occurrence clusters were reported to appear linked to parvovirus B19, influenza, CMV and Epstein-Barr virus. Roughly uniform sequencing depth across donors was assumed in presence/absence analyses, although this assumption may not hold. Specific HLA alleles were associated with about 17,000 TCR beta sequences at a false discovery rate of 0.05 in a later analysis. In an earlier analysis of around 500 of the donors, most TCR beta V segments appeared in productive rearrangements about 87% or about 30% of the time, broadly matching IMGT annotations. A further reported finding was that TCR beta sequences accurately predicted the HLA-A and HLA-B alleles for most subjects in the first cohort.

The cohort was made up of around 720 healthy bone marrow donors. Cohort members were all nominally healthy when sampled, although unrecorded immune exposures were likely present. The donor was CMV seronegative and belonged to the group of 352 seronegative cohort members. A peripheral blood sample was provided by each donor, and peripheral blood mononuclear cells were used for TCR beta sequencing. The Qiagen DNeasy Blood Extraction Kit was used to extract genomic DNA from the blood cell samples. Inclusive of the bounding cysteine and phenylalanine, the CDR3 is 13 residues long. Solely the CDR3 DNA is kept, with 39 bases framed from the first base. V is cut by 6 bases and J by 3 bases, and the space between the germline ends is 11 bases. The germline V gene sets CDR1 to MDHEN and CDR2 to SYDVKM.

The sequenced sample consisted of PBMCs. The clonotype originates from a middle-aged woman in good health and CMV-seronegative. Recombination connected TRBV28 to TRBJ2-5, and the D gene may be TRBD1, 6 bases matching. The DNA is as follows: TGTGCCAGCAGAAACAGGGTAGAAGAGACCCAGTACTTC. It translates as CASRNRVEETQYF.